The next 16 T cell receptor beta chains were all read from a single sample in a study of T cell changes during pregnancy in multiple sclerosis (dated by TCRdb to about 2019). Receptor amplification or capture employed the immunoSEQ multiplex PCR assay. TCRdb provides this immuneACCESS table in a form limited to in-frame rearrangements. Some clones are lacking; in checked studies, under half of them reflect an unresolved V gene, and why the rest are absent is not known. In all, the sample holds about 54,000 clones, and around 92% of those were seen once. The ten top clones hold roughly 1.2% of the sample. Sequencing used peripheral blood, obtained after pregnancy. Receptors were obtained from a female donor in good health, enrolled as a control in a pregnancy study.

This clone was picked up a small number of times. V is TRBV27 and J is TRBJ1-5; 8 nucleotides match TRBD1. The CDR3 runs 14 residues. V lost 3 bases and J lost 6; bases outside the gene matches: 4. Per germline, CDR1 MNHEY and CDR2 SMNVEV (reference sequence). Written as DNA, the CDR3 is TGTGCCAGCAGTTTTCGACAGGGGCCTCAGCCCCAGCATTTT. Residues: CASSFRQGPQPQHF.

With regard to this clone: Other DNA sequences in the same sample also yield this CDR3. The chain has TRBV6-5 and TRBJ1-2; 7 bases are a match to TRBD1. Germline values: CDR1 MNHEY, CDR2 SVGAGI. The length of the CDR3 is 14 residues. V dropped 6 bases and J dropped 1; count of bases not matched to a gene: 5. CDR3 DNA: TGTGCCAGCAGGGCGACAGGGAGTAACTATGGCTACACCTTC. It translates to CASRATGSNYGYTF.

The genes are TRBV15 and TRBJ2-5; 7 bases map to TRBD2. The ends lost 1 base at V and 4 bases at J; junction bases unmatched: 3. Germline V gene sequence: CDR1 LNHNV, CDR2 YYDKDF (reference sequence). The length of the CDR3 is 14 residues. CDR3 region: CATSRGGEGETQYF. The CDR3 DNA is TGTGCCACCAGCAGAGGGGGGGAGGGAGAGACCCAGTACTTC.

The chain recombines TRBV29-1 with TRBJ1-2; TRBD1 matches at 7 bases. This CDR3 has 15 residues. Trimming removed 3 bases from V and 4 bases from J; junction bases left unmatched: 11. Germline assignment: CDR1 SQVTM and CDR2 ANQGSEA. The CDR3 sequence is CSVDWGRGLSYGYTF. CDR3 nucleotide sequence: TGCAGCGTTGACTGGGGAAGGGGGCTTTCCTATGGCTACACCTTC. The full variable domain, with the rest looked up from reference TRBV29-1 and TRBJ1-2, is SAVISQKPSRDICQRGTSLTIQCQVDSQVTMMFWYRQQPGQSLTLIATANQGSEATYESGFVIDKFPISRPNLTFSTLTVSNMSPEDSSIYLCSVDWGRGLSYGYTFGSGTRLTVV.

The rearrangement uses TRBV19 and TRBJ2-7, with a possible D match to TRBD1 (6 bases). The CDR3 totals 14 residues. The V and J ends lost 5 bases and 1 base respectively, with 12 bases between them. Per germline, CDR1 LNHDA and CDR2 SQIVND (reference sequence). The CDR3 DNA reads TGTGCCAGTAGTTTCGGGACACCGTCCTACGAGCAGTACTTC. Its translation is CASSFGTPSYEQYF.

This chain's CDR3 is CASSGGRAADTQYF. The CDR3 DNA reads TGTGCCAGCTCCGGTGGGAGAGCCGCAGATACGCAGTATTTT. J is TRBJ2-3 and V is TRBV18, with D possibly being TRBD2 (5 bases). There are 14 residues in the CDR3. V was cut by 6 bases and J by 4 bases, with 14 bases left in between. Germline loops: CDR1 KGHSH, CDR2 LQKENI.

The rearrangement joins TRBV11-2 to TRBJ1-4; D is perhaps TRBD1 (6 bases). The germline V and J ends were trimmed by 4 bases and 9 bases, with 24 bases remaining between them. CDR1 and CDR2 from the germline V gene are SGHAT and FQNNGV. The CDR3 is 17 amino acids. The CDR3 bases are TGTGCCAGCAGCTCGTACCCGGGGGGCGCGGGTAGGAAAAAACTGTTTTTT. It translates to CASSSYPGGAGRKKLFF.

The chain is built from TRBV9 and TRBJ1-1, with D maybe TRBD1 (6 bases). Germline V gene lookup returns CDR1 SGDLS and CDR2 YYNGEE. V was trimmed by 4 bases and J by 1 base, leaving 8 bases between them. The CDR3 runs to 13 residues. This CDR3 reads CASSKGGNTEAFF. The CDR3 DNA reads TGTGCCAGCAGCAAAGGGGGGAACACTGAAGCTTTCTTT. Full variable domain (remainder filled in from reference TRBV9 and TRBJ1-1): DSGVTQTPKHLITATGQRVTLRCSPRSGDLSVYWYQQSLDQGLQFLIQYYNGEERAKGNILERFSAQQFPDLHSELNLSSLELGDSALYFCASSKGGNTEAFFGQGTRLTVV.

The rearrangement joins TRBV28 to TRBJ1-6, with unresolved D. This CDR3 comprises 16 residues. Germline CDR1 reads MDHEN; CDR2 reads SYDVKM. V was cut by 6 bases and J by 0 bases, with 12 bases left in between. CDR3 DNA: TGTGCCAGCAGCCCCTGGAGGAACTCCTATAATTCACCCCTCCACTTT. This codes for CASSPWRNSYNSPLHF.

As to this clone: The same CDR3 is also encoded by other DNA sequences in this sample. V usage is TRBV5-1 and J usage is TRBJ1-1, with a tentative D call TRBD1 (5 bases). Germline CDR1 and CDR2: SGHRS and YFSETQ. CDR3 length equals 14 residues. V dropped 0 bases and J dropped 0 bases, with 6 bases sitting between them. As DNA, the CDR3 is TGCGCCAGCAGCTTGGGACAGATGAACACTGAAGCTTTCTTT. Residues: CASSLGQMNTEAFF.

The CDR3 loop is CASARSRDSSTDTQYF. As DNA, the CDR3 is TGTGCCAGCGCCCGAAGCCGGGATTCTAGCACAGATACGCAGTATTTT. This sequence joins TRBV27 and TRBJ2-3; D perhaps matches TRBD2 (5 bases). Germline V CDR1 and CDR2: MNHEY, SMNVEV (reference sequence). Trimming removed 8 bases from V and 0 bases from J, with 18 bases in between. The CDR3 extends over 16 amino acids.

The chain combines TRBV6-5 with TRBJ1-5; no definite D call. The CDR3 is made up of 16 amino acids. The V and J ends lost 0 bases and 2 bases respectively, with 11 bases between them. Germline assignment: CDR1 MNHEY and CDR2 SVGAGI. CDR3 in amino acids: CASSYSRGRGNQPQHF. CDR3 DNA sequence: TGTGCCAGCAGTTACTCTCGGGGTAGGGGCAATCAGCCCCAGCATTTT.

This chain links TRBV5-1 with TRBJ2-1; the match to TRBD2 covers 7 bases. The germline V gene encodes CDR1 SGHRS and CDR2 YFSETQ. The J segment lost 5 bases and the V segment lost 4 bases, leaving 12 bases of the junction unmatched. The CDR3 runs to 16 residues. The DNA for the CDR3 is TGCGCCAGCAGCAAGGACGGGGGGAGGCCTGACAATGAGCAGTTCTTC. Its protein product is CASSKDGGRPDNEQFF.

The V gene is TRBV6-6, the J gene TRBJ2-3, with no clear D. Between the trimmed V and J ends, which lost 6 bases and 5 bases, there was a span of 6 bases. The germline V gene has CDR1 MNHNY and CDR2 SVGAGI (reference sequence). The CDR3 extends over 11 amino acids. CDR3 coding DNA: TGTGCCAGCAGCCGTCTAGATACGCAGTATTTT. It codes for CASSRLDTQYF.

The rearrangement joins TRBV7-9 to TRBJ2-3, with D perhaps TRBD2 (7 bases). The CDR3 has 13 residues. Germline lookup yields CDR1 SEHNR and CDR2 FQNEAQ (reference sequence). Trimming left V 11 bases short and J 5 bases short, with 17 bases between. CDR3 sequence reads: CAGGRGGRDTQYF. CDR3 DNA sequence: TGTGCCGGGGGCAGGGGAGGGAGAGATACGCAGTATTTT.

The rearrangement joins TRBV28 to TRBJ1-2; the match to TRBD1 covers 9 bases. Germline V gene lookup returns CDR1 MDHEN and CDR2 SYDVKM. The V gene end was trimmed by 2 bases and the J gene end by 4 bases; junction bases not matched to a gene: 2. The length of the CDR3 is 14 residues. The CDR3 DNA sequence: TGTGCCAGCAGTTTAACAGGGGGCGTCTATGGCTACACCTTC. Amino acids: CASSLTGGVYGYTF.